This entry is about one TCR beta chain. Its antigen remains unknown. V lost 4 bases and J 5 bases, leaving 11 bases between the germline ends. CDR1 and CDR2 (germline): SGHTA, FQGNSA. The CDR3 has 14 amino acids. This record belongs to a study of PD-1 blockade in classical Hodgkin lymphoma. Study details: The patients were dosed with nivolumab 3 mg/kg, infused intravenously every 2 weeks.

Findings and caveats of the study: Diminished baseline TCR diversity has been reported in newly diagnosed patients relative to healthy donors. Lower baseline TCR diversity marked trial partial responders and progressors.

The repertoire was sequenced with immunoSEQ multiplex PCR; TCRdb's copy has only in-frame clones and lacks some. The sample holds fewer than 55,000 clones, around 80% seen once. Specified time point: cycle 4 day 1 (C4D1), after five to seven weeks of nivolumab. The patients all showed relapse after autologous stem cell transplantation, while their brentuximab vedotin exposure varied. The sample here was peripheral blood mononuclear cells (PBMCs), taken before the fourth cycle of nivolumab. This clonotype originated in a human donor with classical Hodgkin lymphoma. This sequence joins TRBV7-2 and TRBJ2-2; D might be TRBD1 (6 bases). The CDR3 sequence is CASSSNGQTGELFF. CDR3 in DNA: TGTGCCAGCAGCTCCAACGGACAGACCGGGGAGCTGTTTTTT.